These T cell receptor beta chains were read from a single sample in a study of cytomegalovirus exposure and HLA in healthy donors. Here immunoSEQ multiplex PCR was the method, and the copy in TCRdb shows in-frame clones only, minus some. The sample lists approximately 100,000 clones; 76% were seen once. Sequenced sample: PBMCs. The receptors shown here come from a woman aged 40-49 years in good health and CMV-seropositive. Each CDR3 is given with its conserved first and last residue. The D gene is left open where the match is weak. For some rows the clone size is stated as once, few or many, or as a class when expanded; others skip it.

V	size	D	J	DNA	CDR3
TRBV6-5	NA	TRBD1	TRBJ2-1	TGTGCCAGCAGATTGGGACAGGGGGCTTACAATGAGCAGTTCTTC	CASRLGQGAYNEQFF
TRBV29-1	NA	NA	TRBJ2-7	TGCAGCGCCGGGACATACTCCTACGAGCAGTACTTC	CSAGTYSYEQYF
TRBV5-6	NA	NA	TRBJ1-6	TGTGCCAGCAGCTTGGTCTCTGAGGTATCACCCCTCCACTTT	CASSLVSEVSPLHF
TRBV5-6	NA	NA	TRBJ1-4	TGTGCCAGCAGCTTGGGTGAGGGTACTCGTCGGGTTGAAAAACTGTTTTTT	CASSLGEGTRRVEKLFF
TRBV6-1	NA	TRBD1	TRBJ2-3	TGTGCCAGCAGTGAAGCGCCGGGACAGGGAAGGCATACGCAGTATTTT	CASSEAPGQGRHTQYF
TRBV5-4	NA	TRBD1	TRBJ1-4	TGTGCCAGCAGCTTAGGACAGGGAGGTGATGAAAAACTGTTTTTT	CASSLGQGGDEKLFF
TRBV6-5	NA	NA	TRBJ2-1	TGTGCCAGCAGTAACCAGCCGACAGCCTACAATGAGCAGTTCTTC	CASSNQPTAYNEQFF
TRBV6-1	NA	NA	TRBJ2-5	TGTGCCAGCAGTGGACGGTATTCAGGGCACCCAAACTTC	CASSGRYSGHPNF
TRBV2	NA	NA	TRBJ1-6	TGTGCCAGCATTATGACTCCTTTCTATAATTCACCCCTCCACTTT	CASIMTPFYNSPLHF
TRBV6-1	NA	TRBD1	TRBJ2-2	TGTGCCAGCAGTCCGGGACAGGGGGTCCCCGGGGAGCTGTTTTTT	CASSPGQGVPGELFF
TRBV6-6	NA	NA	TRBJ2-3	TGTGCCAGCAGTCCCTCCACAGATACGCAGTATTTT	CASSPSTDTQYF
TRBV7-9	once	NA	TRBJ1-3	TGTGCCAGCAGCTTGGCGGGCCGGAACTCTGGAAACACCATATATTTT	CASSLAGRNSGNTIYF
TRBV5-1	NA	NA	TRBJ1-1	TGCGCCAGTATCCGACAGACCAATGCCCGTGAAGCTTTCTTT	CASIRQTNAREAFF
TRBV25-1	NA	NA	TRBJ2-7	TGTGCCAGCATTGGACTGACCTACGAGCAGTACTTC	CASIGLTYEQYF
TRBV5-1	NA	TRBD1	TRBJ1-6	TGCGCCAGCAGCTTGGCCGGGACAGGGGGCTCACCCCTCCACTTT	CASSLAGTGGSPLHF
TRBV6-1	NA	NA	TRBJ1-2	TGTGCCAGCAGTCTGCACCTATATGGCTACACCTTC	CASSLHLYGYTF
TRBV2	NA	TRBD1	TRBJ2-3	TGTGCCAGCAGTGAGGACAGGGGGCGAACAGATACGCAGTATTTT	CASSEDRGRTDTQYF
TRBV5-1	NA	TRBD2	TRBJ2-5	TGCGCCAGCAGCTCCCAGGGGGGACTAGCGGGCGAGACCCAGTACTTC	CASSSQGGLAGETQYF
TRBV9	NA	NA	TRBJ1-5	TGTGCCAGCAGCGTTACGGACAGCCTTAATCAGCCCCAGCATTTT	CASSVTDSLNQPQHF
TRBV7-9	NA	NA	TRBJ2-4	TGTGCCAGCAGCCCGCCCCTAGGAGGGTCGAACATTCAGTACTTC	CASSPPLGGSNIQYF
TRBV5-1	NA	NA	TRBJ2-5	TGCGCCAGCAGCTTGGGACAGCAAGAGACCCAGTACTTC	CASSLGQQETQYF
TRBV9	NA	TRBD2	TRBJ2-5	TGTGCCAGCAGCGGCCGCCTAGCGGGGGGTGGTGGGACCCAGTACTTC	CASSGRLAGGGGTQYF
TRBV5-6	few	TRBD2	TRBJ2-2	TGTGCCAGCAGCTTACGAGCGGGGGCACGCACCGGGGAGCTGTTTTTT	CASSLRAGARTGELFF
TRBV6-5	NA	NA	TRBJ2-5	TGTGCCAGCAGTTACTCGAGCTCGCGGGGTCAGACCCAGTACTTC	CASSYSSSRGQTQYF